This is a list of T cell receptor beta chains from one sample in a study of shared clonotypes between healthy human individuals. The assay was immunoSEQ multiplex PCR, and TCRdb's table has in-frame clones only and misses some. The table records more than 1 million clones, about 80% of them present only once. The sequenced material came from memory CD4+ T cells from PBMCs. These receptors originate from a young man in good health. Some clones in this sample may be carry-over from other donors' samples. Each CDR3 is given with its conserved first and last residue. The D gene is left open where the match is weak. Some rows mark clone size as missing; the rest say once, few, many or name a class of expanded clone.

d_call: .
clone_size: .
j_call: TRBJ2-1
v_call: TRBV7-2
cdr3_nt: TGTGCCAGCAGCTTACGGGGAGACAATGAGCAGTTCTTC
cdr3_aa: CASSLRGDNEQFF

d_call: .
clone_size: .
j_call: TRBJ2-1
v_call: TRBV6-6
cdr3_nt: TGTGCCAGCACCATAGAAGCGGCCCGGGGCTACAATGAGCAGTTCTTC
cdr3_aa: CASTIEAARGYNEQFF

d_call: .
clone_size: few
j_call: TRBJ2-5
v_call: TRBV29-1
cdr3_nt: TGCAGCGCGTCACAGGGCTCGGAGACCCAGTACTTC
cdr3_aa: CSASQGSETQYF

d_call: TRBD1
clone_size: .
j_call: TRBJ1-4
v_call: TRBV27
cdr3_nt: TGTGCCAGCAGTTTGAACCGGGACAGGAATGAAAAACTGTTTTTT
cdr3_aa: CASSLNRDRNEKLFF

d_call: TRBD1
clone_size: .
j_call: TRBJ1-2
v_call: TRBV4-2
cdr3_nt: TGTGCCAGCAGCCCAGCGCGGGACAGGGCCTTCGGTGGCTACACCTTC
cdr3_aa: CASSPARDRAFGGYTF

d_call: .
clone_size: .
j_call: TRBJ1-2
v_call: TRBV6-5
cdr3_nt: TGTGCCAGCAGTTACTCAGGAGGATCAAGCTATGGCTACACCTTC
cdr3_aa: CASSYSGGSSYGYTF

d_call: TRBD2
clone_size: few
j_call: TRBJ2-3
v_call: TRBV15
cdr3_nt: TGTGCCACCCGGATGCTGGCTAGCGGGAGGAGGCCAGATACGCAGTATTTT
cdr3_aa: CATRMLASGRRPDTQYF

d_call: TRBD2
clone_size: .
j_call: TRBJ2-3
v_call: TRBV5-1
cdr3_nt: TGCGCCAGCGGGGAGGGCCGGGATACGCAGTATTTT
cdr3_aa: CASGEGRDTQYF

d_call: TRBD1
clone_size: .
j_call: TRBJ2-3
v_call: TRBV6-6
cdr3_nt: TGTGCCAGCAGTCGGGACAGGGGTCGGTCGGATACGCAGTATTTT
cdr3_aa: CASSRDRGRSDTQYF

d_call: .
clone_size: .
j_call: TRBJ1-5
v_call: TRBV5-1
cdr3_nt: TGCGCCAGCAGCGAAGGGAGCAATCAGCCCCAGCATTTT
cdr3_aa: CASSEGSNQPQHF

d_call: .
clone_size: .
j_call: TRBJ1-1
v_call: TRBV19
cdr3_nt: TGTGCCAGTAGTCGTGGCGGGAAGAACACTGAAGCTTTCTTT
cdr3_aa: CASSRGGKNTEAFF

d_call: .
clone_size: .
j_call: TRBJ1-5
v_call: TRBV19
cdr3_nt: TGTGCCAGTAGTATAATAGGACAGAGCAATCAGCCCCAGCATTTT
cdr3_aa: CASSIIGQSNQPQHF

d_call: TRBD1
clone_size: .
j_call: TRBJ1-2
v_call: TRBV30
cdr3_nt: TGTGCCTGGAGTGACCGACAGGGGGCTTTCTATGGCTACACCTTC
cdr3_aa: CAWSDRQGAFYGYTF

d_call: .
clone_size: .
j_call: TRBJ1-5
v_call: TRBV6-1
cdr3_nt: TGTGCCAGCAGTGAAATATACCGGGCCTTTAATCAGCCCCAGCATTTT
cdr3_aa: CASSEIYRAFNQPQHF

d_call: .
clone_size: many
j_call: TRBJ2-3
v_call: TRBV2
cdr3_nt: TGTGCCAGCACAGGGGAGGGCGGGAATACGCAGTATTTT
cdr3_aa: CASTGEGGNTQYF

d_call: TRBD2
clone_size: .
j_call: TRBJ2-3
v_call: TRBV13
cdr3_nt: TGTGCCAGCAGCTTAGTAGCGGGAGGATGGGATACGCAGTATTTT
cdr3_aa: CASSLVAGGWDTQYF

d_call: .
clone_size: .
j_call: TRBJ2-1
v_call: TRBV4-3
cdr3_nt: TGCGCCAGCAGCCTGACTTTCTACAATGAGCAGTTCTTC
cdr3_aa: CASSLTFYNEQFF

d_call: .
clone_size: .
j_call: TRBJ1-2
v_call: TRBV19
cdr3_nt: TGTGCCACGACAGCGGGTTATGGCTACACCTTC
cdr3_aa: CATTAGYGYTF

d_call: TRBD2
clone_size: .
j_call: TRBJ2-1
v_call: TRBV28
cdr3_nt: TGTGCCAGCAGCAAGACTAGCATCAACAATGAGCAGTTCTTC
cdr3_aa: CASSKTSINNEQFF

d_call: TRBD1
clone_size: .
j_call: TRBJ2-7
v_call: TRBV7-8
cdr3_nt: TGTGCCAGCAGCTCCCGGACAGGGTCGTATGGCGAGCAGTACTTC
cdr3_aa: CASSSRTGSYGEQYF

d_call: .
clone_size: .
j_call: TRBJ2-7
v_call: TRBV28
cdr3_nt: TGTGCCAGCAGTTCGACTAGGGGGGTTTACGAGCAGTACTTC
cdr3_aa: CASSSTRGVYEQYF

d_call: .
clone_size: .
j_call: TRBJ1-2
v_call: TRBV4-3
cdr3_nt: TGCGCCAGCAGCCAAGTTTTCGCCAGCATCTATGGCTACACCTTC
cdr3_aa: CASSQVFASIYGYTF